One sample yielded the 9 T cell receptor beta chains listed below, sequenced in a study of T-cell memory formation after mild COVID-19. TCRdb itself ran the 5' RACE reads through MiXCR, one entry per CDR3 protein. The sample yields a few hundred thousand distinct CDR3 sequences, approximately 10% seen once. Sequencing was done on a sample of PBMCs or a T cell subset sorted from them (not recorded which). The receptors here all came from a man aged 18 to 29 who had mild COVID-19 (a few samples of this study predate the infection). Cell type and time point are not known.

This clonotype was counted at least ten times. This chain joins TRBV5-1 and TRBJ2-1; TRBD2 might be the D (5 bases). The CDR3 length is 12 residues. Germline values: CDR1 SGHRS, CDR2 YFSETQ. V was cut by 5 bases and J by 6 bases, with 9 bases left in between. CDR3 in amino acids: CASRGTSNEQFF. In DNA, the CDR3 is TGCGCCAGCAGGGGCACTAGCAATGAGCAGTTCTTC.

Ten or more counts support this clonotype. The CDR3 is CASSQDGASGADTQYF. CDR3 coding DNA: TGTGCCAGCAGCCAAGACGGGGCCTCAGGGGCAGATACGCAGTATTTT. This chain links TRBV4-2 with TRBJ2-3; D is perhaps TRBD1 (6 bases). This CDR3 has 16 amino acids. Trimming shortened V by 0 bases and J by 4 bases, and 14 bases separated the two germline ends. The germline V gene has CDR1 LGHNA and CDR2 YNFKEQ.

V is TRBV5-1 and J is TRBJ2-3; 13 bases line up with TRBD2. In germline, CDR1 is SGHRS, CDR2 YFSETQ. The CDR3 is made up of 17 amino acids. With 2 bases clipped from V and 2 bases from J, the junction kept 5 bases outside the gene matches. DNA for the CDR3: TGCGCCAGCAGCTTACTGGGACTAGCGGGATACACAGATACGCAGTATTTT. It codes for CASSLLGLAGYTDTQYF.

In its sample, this clonotype was seen a few times. The rearrangement uses TRBV12-3 or TRBV12-4 and TRBJ2-5, with D perhaps TRBD1 (6 bases). Trimming pared 4 bases from V and 5 bases from J, leaving 11 bases between. The CDR3 contains 13 residues. The CDR3 loop reads CASSSQGPETQYF. CDR3 DNA: TGTGCCAGCAGTTCCCAGGGGCCGGAGACCCAGTACTTC.

This rearrangement joins TRBV20-1 to TRBJ1-5; 8 bases line up with TRBD1. Germline V CDR1 and CDR2: DFQATT, SNEGSKA (reference sequence). J was trimmed by 5 bases and V by 3 bases; bases with no gene match: 9. The CDR3 loop spans 15 amino acids. The CDR3, as DNA: TGCAGTGCTAGCCTCCCGGGACAGGTAGATCAGCCCCAGCATTTT. Translated: CSASLPGQVDQPQHF.

This clonotype came up many times. V is TRBV5-1 and J is TRBJ2-5; 7 positions match TRBD1. Germline values: CDR1 SGHRS, CDR2 YFSETQ. CDR3 size: 14 residues. The J segment lost 2 bases and the V segment lost 4 bases, leaving 5 bases of the junction unmatched. The CDR3 here is CASSPGTVQETQYF. Written as DNA, the CDR3 is TGCGCCAGCAGCCCGGGGACAGTTCAAGAGACCCAGTACTTC.

J is TRBJ1-2 and V is TRBV5-1; no definite D call. Germline V gene data show CDR1 as SGHRS and CDR2 as YFSETQ. Trimming took 9 bases from V and 4 from J, leaving 7 bases between them. This CDR3 spans 10 amino acids. The CDR3 sequence is CATKTYGYTF. In DNA form, the CDR3 reads TGCGCCACCAAAACCTATGGCTACACCTTC.

The chain carries TRBV12-5 and TRBJ2-2, with D tentatively TRBD1 or TRBD2 (6 bases each). Deletions cut 3 bases from V and 4 bases from J, with 18 bases between. Per the germline V gene, CDR1 is LGHNT and CDR2 is FRNRAP. CDR3 length: 17 residues. The CDR3 loop reads CASGFRSQGRITGELFF. CDR3 nucleotide sequence: TGTGCTAGTGGTTTTCGGTCCCAGGGGAGGATCACCGGGGAGCTGTTTTTT.

The chain is built from TRBV5-1 and TRBJ2-3; unclear D gene. Between the trimmed V and J ends, which lost 1 base and 2 bases, there was a span of 11 bases. The CDR3 consists of 15 residues. Germline CDR1 reads SGHRS; CDR2 reads YFSETQ. As DNA, the CDR3 is TGCGCCAGCAGCTTGTGGCGCGGACCCACAGATACGCAGTATTTT. Its translation: CASSLWRGPTDTQYF.